These 21 T cell receptor beta chains share one sample of origin, sequenced in a study of T cells in narcolepsy. Produced via immunoSEQ multiplex PCR; TCRdb's table is partial and in-frame only. The sample holds fewer than 15,000 clones, approximately 91% seen once. Sequenced input: CD45RA- memory CD4+ T cells from PBMCs. The receptors come from a human donor with narcolepsy.

The chain joins TRBV4-2 to TRBJ1-2, with 9 bases identical to TRBD1. Unmatched junction bases numbered 13, after V lost 0 bases and J lost 8 bases. Germline CDR1 LGHNA, CDR2 YNFKEQ. This CDR3 contains 17 residues. The CDR3 sequence is CASSQEIFGTGNAGYTF. CDR3 DNA sequence: TGTGCCAGCAGCCAAGAAATCTTCGGGACAGGGAACGCGGGCTACACCTTC.

The chain is built from TRBV19 and TRBJ2-7; no definite D call. CDR3 size: 14 residues. Germline V gene lookup returns CDR1 LNHDA and CDR2 SQIVND (reference sequence). With 5 bases removed from V and 0 bases from J, the gap between germline ends came to 11 bases. CDR3 bases: TGTGCCAGTAGTTCCCGTCTTAGCTCCTACGAGCAGTACTTC. Translation: CASSSRLSSYEQYF.

This chain uses TRBV30 with TRBJ2-3; D is perhaps TRBD2 (5 bases). The V end was cut by 0 bases, the J end by 2 bases, with 15 bases between. Germline CDR1 GTSNPN, CDR2 SVGIG (reference sequence). The length of the CDR3 is 16 residues. The CDR3 region is CAWSVGDSKITDTQYF. The CDR3 DNA reads TGTGCCTGGAGTGTGGGAGACTCTAAAATCACAGATACGCAGTATTTT.

The J gene is TRBJ2-4, the V gene TRBV19; D perhaps matches TRBD2 (6 bases). The CDR3 spans 15 residues. The germline V gene encodes CDR1 LNHDA and CDR2 SQIVND (reference sequence). Trimming took 3 bases from V and 9 from J, leaving 18 bases between them. The CDR3 DNA follows: TGTGCCAGTAGTATGCCCGGGACTCAGGGAGGCATTCAGTACTTC. It codes for CASSMPGTQGGIQYF.

The rearrangement joins TRBV2 to TRBJ2-3, with 10 bases matching TRBD2. V trimming: 6 bases; J trimming: 3 bases; junction bases outside the gene matches: 6. This CDR3 spans 15 amino acids. Germline V CDR1 and CDR2: SNHLY, FYNNEI. This CDR3 reads CASRPSGSLTDTQYF. CDR3 DNA: TGTGCCAGCAGGCCTAGCGGGAGCTTAACAGATACGCAGTATTTT.

V and J are TRBV5-1 and TRBJ2-5; 9 bases are a match to TRBD2. The J call may be wrong; the DNA end is better matched by TRBJ2-7. The CDR3 spans 15 residues. Per the germline V gene, CDR1 is SGHRS and CDR2 is YFSETQ. The DNA of the CDR3 is TGCGCCAGCAGCTCGATAGCGGGAGAGGGCTACGAGCAGTACTTC. It yields the protein CASSSIAGEGYEQYF.

This CDR3 is CASSVGGGRESTDTQYF. In nucleotides, the CDR3 is TGTGCCAGCAGCGTAGGAGGCGGGAGGGAGAGCACAGATACGCAGTATTTT. The chain is built from TRBV9 and TRBJ2-3; 9 bases agree with TRBD2. Losses at the gene ends were 0 bases for V and 0 bases for J; bases not matched to a gene: 5. CDR1 SGDLS and CDR2 YYNGEE come from the germline V gene. The CDR3 runs to 17 residues.

The V call is TRBV27, the J call TRBJ2-3, with no clear D. The CDR3 covers 13 residues. CDR1 and CDR2 from the germline V gene are MNHEY and SMNVEV (reference sequence). The V end was cut by 3 bases, the J end by 2 bases, with 6 bases between. The CDR3 DNA is TGTGCCAGCAGTTTGCGAGACACAGATACGCAGTATTTT. This translates into CASSLRDTDTQYF.

The rearrangement joins TRBV18 to TRBJ1-4, with D tentatively TRBD1 (6 bases). The germline gives CDR1 KGHSH, CDR2 LQKENI. The CDR3 is 15 amino acids. V lost 4 bases, J lost 4 bases, and 13 bases lay in between. CDR3 nucleotides: TGTGCCAGCTCACGTCTTTGGGGGCTTAATGAAAAACTGTTTTTT. Translated: CASSRLWGLNEKLFF. The complete variable domain, with remaining parts taken from reference TRBV18 and TRBJ1-4, reads NAGVMQNPRHLVRRRGQEARLRCSPMKGHSHVYWYRQLPEEGLKFMVYLQKENIIDESGMPKERFSAEFPKEGPSILRIQQVVRGDSAAYFCASSRLWGLNEKLFFGSGTQLSVL.

The genes are TRBV11-3 and TRBJ2-3; D might be TRBD2 (5 bases). The germline V and J ends were trimmed by 8 bases and 8 bases, with 14 bases remaining between them. There are 12 residues in the CDR3. Per germline, CDR1 SGHNT and CDR2 YENEEA. CDR3 nucleotides: TGTGCCAGCGGAACTAGGCTTGGTACGCAGTATTTT. This gives the protein CASGTRLGTQYF.

The CDR3 sequence: CASSPQTSGSGLQETQYF. DNA of the CDR3: TGTGCCAGCTCACCACAGACTAGCGGTAGCGGGCTGCAAGAGACCCAGTACTTC. The chain employs TRBV18 and TRBJ2-5; 9 bases fit TRBD2. V gave up 1 base and J gave up 2 bases; unmatched junction bases: 11. The CDR3 covers 18 residues. Germline V gene lookup returns CDR1 KGHSH and CDR2 LQKENI.

This chain joins TRBV4-2 and TRBJ2-5, with D perhaps TRBD2 (5 bases). The DNA end is more similar to TRBJ2-7, so the J call may be wrong. The CDR3 covers 14 residues. The germline gives CDR1 LGHNA, CDR2 YNFKEQ. The CDR3 region has the DNA TGTGCCAGCAGCCGCTCCGGGGTTTCGGGCGAGCAGTACTTC. This encodes CASSRSGVSGEQYF.

The genes are TRBV9 and TRBJ1-6, with unresolved D. V lost 0 bases to trimming and J lost 9 bases, with 7 bases between them. Germline V gives CDR1 SGDLS, CDR2 YYNGEE. This CDR3 spans 13 amino acids. The CDR3 sequence is CASSVELVSPLHF. CDR3 nucleotides: TGTGCCAGCAGCGTAGAACTGGTTTCACCCCTCCACTTT. The full variable domain, in which reference TRBV9 and TRBJ1-6 provide the parts outside the CDR3, is DSGVTQTPKHLITATGQRVTLRCSPRSGDLSVYWYQQSLDQGLQFLIQYYNGEERAKGNILERFSAQQFPDLHSELNLSSLELGDSALYFCASSVELVSPLHFGNGTRLTVT.

This clone was recorded once. In nucleotides, the CDR3 is TGTGCCAGCAGTTTTGGGCTAGCGGGAGGGACAACGATGTCCTACGAGCAGTACTTC. Its translation: CASSFGLAGGTTMSYEQYF. This sequence joins TRBV27 and TRBJ2-7, with TRBD2 matching 12 bases. V gave up 3 bases and J gave up 1 base; unmatched junction bases: 13. Germline assignment: CDR1 MNHEY and CDR2 SMNVEV (reference sequence). CDR3 length: 19 residues.

The V gene is TRBV28, the J gene TRBJ2-7; 8 bases match TRBD2. From germline, CDR1 is MDHEN and CDR2 SYDVKM. CDR3 length equals 15 residues. J was trimmed by 3 bases and V by 6 bases; bases with no gene match: 10. Written as DNA, the CDR3 is TGTGCCAGCAGCGTTGCGGGGGGAGGAGGCTACGAGCAGTACTTC. Translated, it gives CASSVAGGGGYEQYF. The full variable domain, with the rest looked up from reference TRBV28 and TRBJ2-7, is DVKVTQSSRYLVKRTGEKVFLECVQDMDHENMFWYRQDPGLGLRLIYFSYDVKMKEKGDIPEGYSVSREKKERFSLILESASTNQTSMYLCASSVAGGGGYEQYFGPGTRLTVT.

The rearrangement links TRBV5-1 to TRBJ1-6; 9 positions match TRBD1. CDR1 and CDR2 (germline): SGHRS, YFSETQ. Trimming cost V 2 bases and J 0 bases; bases outside gene matches: 9. This CDR3 is built from 19 residues. Written as DNA, the CDR3 is TGCGCCAGCAGCTTTTCGGGACAGGGTCAAAGCTCCTATAATTCACCCCTCCACTTT. It encodes CASSFSGQGQSSYNSPLHF.

This clone was seen a few times. The CDR3 ends on some other residue instead of the conserved phenylalanine or tryptophan, so this is likely a read error. It is unclear where the CDR3 begins or ends on the DNA, so no DNA is shown, and the CDR3 is as TCRdb lists it. This rearrangement joins TRBV23-1 to TRBJ1-2; the DNA was not compared with TRBD1, the D call given in the table. TRBV23-1 falls under the ORF class, with uncertain function. The CDR3 contains 10 residues when both ends are counted. The CDR3 is CASSHRGQGL.

This sequence joins TRBV19 and TRBJ1-2; no reliable D call. V lost 10 bases and J lost 3, with 12 bases in between. Germline loops: CDR1 LNHDA, CDR2 SQIVND (reference sequence). The CDR3 covers 12 residues. DNA for the CDR3: TGTGCCATCACCGGGGATGACTATGGCTACACCTTC. Translating gives CAITGDDYGYTF.

CDR3 nucleotides: TGTGCCATCAGTGATGACAGGTCAAGCTCCTACAATGAGCAGTTCTTC. It yields the protein CAISDDRSSSYNEQFF. This chain uses TRBV10-3 with TRBJ2-1; possibly TRBD1 for D (6 bases). The germline CDR1 and CDR2 sequences are ENHRY and SYGVKD. The CDR3 loop spans 16 amino acids. Trimming removed 3 bases from V and 0 bases from J, with 12 bases in between.

J is TRBJ2-1 and V is TRBV7-7; D might be TRBD2 (5 bases). Germline CDR1 is SSHAT and CDR2 is FNYEAQ (reference sequence). Trimming took 1 base from V and 2 from J, leaving 9 bases between them. This CDR3 is 15 amino acids long. This chain's CDR3 is CASSLGGPPYNEQFF. The CDR3 nucleotides are TGTGCCAGCAGCTTAGGCGGGCCTCCCTACAATGAGCAGTTCTTC. Supplemented by reference TRBV7-7 and TRBJ2-1, the full variable domain reads GAGVSQSPRYKVTKRGQDVTLRCDPISSHATLYWYQQALGQGPEFLTYFNYEAQPDKSGLPSDRFSAERPEGSISTLTIQRTEQRDSAMYRCASSLGGPPYNEQFFGPGTRLTVL.

This chain joins TRBV14 and TRBJ1-2; D uncertain. V lost 5 bases and J lost 4, with 11 bases in between. The CDR3 extends over 13 amino acids. Germline CDR1 is SGHDN and CDR2 is FVKESK. CDR3 region: CASSYTVRYGYTF. In DNA, the CDR3 is TGTGCCAGCAGCTACACAGTGCGCTATGGCTACACCTTC.